One and the same sample provided the 9 T cell receptor beta chains below, sequenced in a study of molecular identifiers for immune sequencing clone quantification. TCRdb reprocessed the PCR reads via MiXCR and lists one record per CDR3 protein. Among just under 650,000 distinct CDR3 sequences listed, about 20% were seen once. The specimen was naive CD8+ T cells from blood, with Jurkat cell RNA spiked in. Subset given: FACS-sorted CD8+CD4-CCR7+CD45RA+ naive T cells. Every receptor here comes from a human donor in good health. Some libraries in this study had Jurkat cell RNA spiked in.

In regard to this clonotype: Just one base apart from a much larger clone, this may be a read error. This chain links TRBV5-1 with TRBJ1-1; weak D call: TRBD1 (5 bases). The CDR3 spans 15 residues. V was clipped by 0 bases and J by 5 bases, with 14 bases between them. Germline V CDR1 and CDR2: SGHRS, YFSETQ. The CDR3 reads CASSLALGEGTEAFF. CDR3 sequence (DNA): TGCGCCAGCAGCTTGGCCTTGGGGGAGGGGACTGAAGCTTTCTTT.

This clonotype has ten or more counts. The chain is built from TRBV6-2 or TRBV6-3 and TRBJ1-1; TRBD1 is a possible D gene (6 bases). Germline lookup yields CDR1 MNHEY and CDR2 SVGEGT. This CDR3 region has 13 residues. V lost 6 bases, J lost 6 bases, and 14 bases lay in between. The CDR3 coding sequence is TGTGCCAGCAGAGACGACAGGTTCCCTGAAGCTTTCTTT. Translated, it gives CASRDDRFPEAFF.

The chain joins TRBV28 to TRBJ1-5; no definite D call. Trimming took 1 base from V and 3 from J, leaving 16 bases between them. The CDR3 runs to 17 residues. The germline CDR1 and CDR2 sequences are MDHEN and SYDVKM. CDR3 in amino acids: CASSLSGISSSNQPQHF. The CDR3, as DNA: TGTGCCAGCAGTTTATCGGGGATCAGCTCTTCCAATCAGCCCCAGCATTTT.

As for this clonotype: A much larger clone is a single base away; this may be a read error. V is TRBV19 and J is TRBJ2-7; D is perhaps TRBD2 (6 bases). This CDR3 has 14 residues. CDR1 and CDR2 from the germline V gene are LNHDA and SQIVND (reference sequence). The CDR3 here is CASSLRTDYYKQYF. CDR3 DNA sequence: TGTGCCAGTAGTCTTCGGACGGACTACTACAAGCAGTACTTC. Looking up the rest from reference TRBV19 and TRBJ2-7 gives the full variable domain: DGGITQSPKYLFRKEGQNVTLSCEQNLNHDAMYWYRQDPGQGLRLIYYSQIVNDFQKGDIAEGYSVSREKKESFPLTVTSAQKNPTAFYLCASSLRTDYYKQYFGPGTRLTVT.

With regard to this clonotype: A much larger clone differs from this one at a single base, so this may be a read error. The final CDR3 position lacks the conserved phenylalanine or tryptophan, pointing to a likely read error. This chain uses TRBV4-2 with TRBJ1-4, with D perhaps matching TRBD1 (5 bases). The germline V gene has CDR1 LGHNA and CDR2 YNFKEQ. This CDR3 comprises 15 residues. V was cut by 1 base and J by 0 bases, with 6 bases left in between. DNA of the CDR3: TGTGCCAGCAGCCAAGTGGGGGCAACTAATGAAAAACTGTTTTCT. Encoded protein: CASSQVGATNEKLFS.

CDR3 sequence: CASSPSALSYNEQFF. The DNA of the CDR3 is TGTGCCAGCAGCCCCTCGGCCCTCTCCTACAATGAGCAGTTCTTC. The chain combines TRBV9 with TRBJ2-1; D not resolved. The length of the CDR3 is 15 residues. Germline CDR1 reads SGDLS; CDR2 reads YYNGEE. V lost 4 bases, J lost 0 bases, and 11 bases lay in between.

The chain combines TRBV15 with TRBJ1-3, with D possibly matching TRBD1 (5 bases). The CDR3 runs to 14 residues. Trimming cost V 5 bases and J 4 bases, with 12 bases left between them. CDR1 is LNHNV, CDR2 YYDKDF, per germline (reference sequence). The DNA for the CDR3 is TGTGCCACCAGCTCAAACCGGGGGGGAAACACCATATATTTT. Amino acids: CATSSNRGGNTIYF.

A note on this clonotype: A much more abundant neighbour one base away suggests this may be a read error. The chain combines TRBV7-9 with TRBJ1-1, with D uncertain. V lost 5 bases to trimming and J lost 3 bases, with 10 bases between them. Germline V gene sequence: CDR1 SEHNR, CDR2 FQNEAQ (reference sequence). The CDR3 contains 13 residues. CDR3 sequence reads: CASSRDPDTEAFF. The CDR3 DNA reads as TGTGCCAGCAGCCGTGACCCAGACACTGAAGCTTTCTTT.

This clonotype occurred many times. This sequence joins TRBV25-1 and TRBJ2-7; no firm D call. The CDR3 has 18 amino acids. The germline CDR1 and CDR2 sequences are MGHDK and SYGVNS. V dropped 3 bases and J dropped 1 base, with 22 bases sitting between them. The CDR3 protein is CASSDPESSGPASYEQYF. CDR3 coding DNA: TGTGCCAGCAGTGACCCAGAGAGCTCCGGGCCGGCTTCCTACGAGCAGTACTTC.